Listed here is a single TCR beta chain. The antigen remains undetermined. CD8+ and CD4+ blood T cells underwent TCR beta sequencing. V shed 5 bases and J shed 1 base, with 9 bases lying between them. This CDR3 is 13 amino acids long. Germline loops: CDR1 SEHNR, CDR2 FQNEAQ (reference sequence). These data come from a study of CD8 T cells in Susac syndrome. Study-level points and caveats: By the study's own acknowledgment, its TCR sequencing and HLA analysis included relatively few individuals.

Reverse transcription of about 0.45 to 1 ug RNA was performed with random hexamers. An immunoSEQ multiplex PCR generated amplified TCR beta CDR3 products spanning 54 Vbeta and 13 Jbeta. TCRdb called the immunoSEQ multiplex PCR reads again in MiXCR, with one record for every CDR3 protein. The table has around 56,000 distinct CDR3 sequences, about 92% seen once. Material: CD8+ T cells from PBMCs. This chain links TRBV7-9 with TRBJ2-7; D is undetermined. This clonotype originated in a human donor in good health. The CDR3 is CASSPTESYEQYF. CDR3 DNA sequence: TGTGCCAGCAGCCCTACCGAGTCCTACGAGCAGTACTTC.